This T cell receptor (beta chain) appears in the sequencing data of a study of CD8+ T cells in alopecia areata. Comment on this clone: Its antigen is currently unknown.

cDNA prepared by RNA extraction and subsequent reverse transcription served as the template for sequencing. TCRdb's table, derived via immunoSEQ multiplex PCR, lists solely in-frame clones and lacks some. The repertoire holds 150,000 to 200,000 clones, with 55% as singletons. Using a FACSAria, the CD4+ and CD8+ T cells were sorted from the PBMCs. The CDR3 runs 15 residues. CDR1 and CDR2 from the germline V gene are SGHVS and FQNEAQ. V gave up 3 bases and J gave up 6 bases, with 17 bases separating them. General study findings and limits: Sequenced scalp T cells also include alphabeta T cells resident in normal skin. The study found higher clonality in lesional than normal scalp, especially in alopecia totalis/universalis. Whereas mice showed it more clearly, TCR sharing across patients was murkier, possibly because of HLA.

The chain carries TRBV7-8 and TRBJ1-1, with D possibly being TRBD1 (5 bases). The sample was CD4+ T cells sorted from blood. The sequence was obtained from a human donor in good health. CDR3 bases: TGTGCCAGCAGCTTCCAAGGGGCCCGGGTGTCTGAAGCTTTCTTT. It translates to CASSFQGARVSEAFF. The entire variable domain, with the rest obtained from reference TRBV7-8 and TRBJ1-1, is as follows: GAGVSQSPRYKVAKRGQDVALRCDPISGHVSLFWYQQALGQGPEFLTYFQNEAQLDKSGLPSDRFFAERPEGSVSTLKIQRTQQEDSAVYLCASSFQGARVSEAFFGQGTRLTVV.